One and the same sample provided the 23 T cell receptor beta chains below, sequenced in a study of T-cell memory formation after mild COVID-19 listed by TCRdb under 2021. The library relied on 5' RACE. Sequencer: Illumina NovaSeq 6000. The public reads were reanalyzed by TCRdb: fastp trimming at Q25, MiXCR alignment, in-frame beta chains only. CDR3 protein duplicates are merged, each entry listing the most common genes and DNA. The sample table contains around 530,000 distinct CDR3 sequences; only one count was recorded for roughly 22% of them. The ten largest clones capture around 8.4% of the sample. Sequenced input: PBMCs or a T cell subset sorted from them (not recorded which). The origin of the receptors is an adult woman who had mild COVID-19 (a few samples of this study predate the infection). The sample titles of this study are shuffled in the database, so cell type and time point are left out; the donor was told from shared clones.

The chain recombines TRBV9 with TRBJ2-3; D is unresolved. Trimming left V 0 bases short and J 2 bases short, with 10 bases between. Germline values: CDR1 SGDLS, CDR2 YYNGEE. The CDR3 extends over 15 amino acids. The CDR3 loop reads CASSVDQRYTDTQYF. In nucleotides, the CDR3 is TGTGCCAGCAGCGTAGACCAAAGATACACAGATACGCAGTATTTT.

V usage is TRBV27 and J usage is TRBJ2-6; 11 nucleotides match TRBD1. V lost 0 bases to trimming and J lost 0 bases; unmatched junction nucleotides: 1. This CDR3 region has 18 residues. Germline CDR1 is MNHEY and CDR2 is SMNVEV (reference sequence). CDR3 DNA: TGTGCCAGCAGTTTATCGGACAGGGGGCTCTCTGGGGCCAACGTCCTGACTTTC. It specifies CASSLSDRGLSGANVLTF.

The chain is built from TRBV12-3 or TRBV12-4 and TRBJ2-3; 9 bases align to TRBD1. This CDR3 has 15 amino acids. Trimming cost V 4 bases and J 8 bases; bases outside gene matches: 10. CDR3 DNA sequence: TGTGCCAGCAGTTCCCGGGACAGGGATAGGGGTACGCAGTATTTT. Translating it yields CASSSRDRDRGTQYF.

The gene calls are TRBV29-1 and TRBJ2-7; 7 bases are a match to TRBD1. J lost 6 bases, V lost 4 bases, and 18 bases had no gene match. Germline V gene sequence: CDR1 SQVTM, CDR2 ANQGSEA. The CDR3 contains 16 residues. CDR3 sequence reads: CSVGRGGMGAGGEQYF. For the CDR3, the DNA is TGCAGCGTTGGACGCGGCGGCATGGGGGCAGGGGGCGAGCAGTACTTC.

The chain is built from TRBV6-5 and TRBJ2-7; D might be TRBD2 (7 bases). The CDR3 totals 14 residues. Trimming left V 1 base short and J 6 bases short, with 13 bases between. Germline V gene lookup returns CDR1 MNHEY and CDR2 SVGAGI. As DNA, the CDR3 is TGTGCCAGCAGTTACTTAGGGGGGGGTAGCGAGCAGTACTTC. Residues: CASSYLGGGSEQYF.

The rearrangement links TRBV11-2 to TRBJ1-1, with D perhaps TRBD1 (6 bases). From germline, CDR1 is SGHAT and CDR2 FQNNGV. Trimming took 3 bases from V and 1 from J, leaving 12 bases between them. This CDR3 has 15 amino acids. The DNA of the CDR3 is TGTGCCAGCAGCTTCTCCGGGACAACGAACACTGAAGCTTTCTTT. Its translation: CASSFSGTTNTEAFF.

This clonotype has only a few counts. The V gene is TRBV7-8, the J gene TRBJ2-1, with D hard to call. CDR3 size: 13 residues. The germline gives CDR1 SGHVS, CDR2 FQNEAQ. Trimming pared 2 bases from V and 10 bases from J, leaving 12 bases between. The CDR3 here is CASSLLPAREQFF. The CDR3, as DNA: TGTGCCAGCAGCTTATTGCCGGCTCGGGAGCAGTTCTTC.

The chain couples TRBV9 to TRBJ2-3, with D perhaps given as TRBD1 or TRBD2 (6 bases each). The CDR3 is made up of 15 amino acids. Germline V gene data show CDR1 as SGDLS and CDR2 as YYNGEE. The V end lost 4 bases, the J end lost 6 bases, and 18 bases lay between the germline ends. CDR3 sequence (DNA): TGTGCCAGCAGCCCCCCGGGGGCTAGAGATGATACGCAGTATTTT. Residues: CASSPPGARDDTQYF.

The chain couples TRBV5-1 to TRBJ2-1, with D perhaps matching TRBD2 (6 bases). The CDR3 extends over 14 amino acids. Germline loops: CDR1 SGHRS, CDR2 YFSETQ. V lost 5 bases to trimming and J lost 0 bases, with 9 bases between them. The CDR3 bases are TGCGCCAGCAGATGGACTACCTCCTACAATGAGCAGTTCTTC. Translated, it gives CASRWTTSYNEQFF.

This clonotype was recorded a few times. CDR3 sequence: CASSQGGANTGELFF. DNA for the CDR3: TGTGCCAGCAGCCAAGGCGGAGCGAACACCGGGGAGCTGTTTTTT. The V call is TRBV4-2, the J call TRBJ2-2, with D hard to call. The germline V gene encodes CDR1 LGHNA and CDR2 YNFKEQ. V dropped 1 base and J dropped 0 bases, with 6 bases sitting between them. The CDR3 is 15 residues long.

This clonotype was seen a few times. This chain uses TRBV24-1 with TRBJ2-5; D uncertain. The CDR3 loop spans 13 amino acids. CDR1 and CDR2 (germline): KGHDR, SFDVKD. Trimming cost V 4 bases and J 1 base, with 6 bases left between them. In DNA form, the CDR3 reads TGTGCCACCAGTGACCCGGTCCAAGAGACCCAGTACTTC. Its protein is CATSDPVQETQYF.

The chain is built from TRBV7-9 and TRBJ2-1; the D is unclear. Germline V lookup: CDR1 SEHNR, CDR2 FQNEAQ (reference sequence). CDR3 size: 16 residues. V was clipped by 5 bases and J by 6 bases, with 20 bases between them. The CDR3 DNA is TGTGCCAGCAGCCCCCGTTCCGGCCGCGGATTCAATGAGCAGTTCTTC. It codes for CASSPRSGRGFNEQFF.

This clonotype was counted only a few times. The chain recombines TRBV23-1 with TRBJ1-5; D possibly corresponds to TRBD1 (5 bases). TRBV23-1 is placed among ORFs of uncertain function. The germline V and J ends were trimmed by 4 bases and 0 bases, with 10 bases remaining between them. The CDR3 consists of 15 residues. Here the CDR3 reads CASSRGGYSNQPQHF. CDR3 in DNA: TGCGCCAGCAGTCGGGGGGGTTATAGCAATCAGCCCCAGCATTTT.

This clonotype came up a few times. The J gene is TRBJ2-7, the V gene TRBV5-1; no reliable D call. The CDR3 is 13 amino acids. Trimming removed 0 bases at V and 4 bases at J, with 8 bases between. Germline V gene lookup returns CDR1 SGHRS and CDR2 YFSETQ. CDR3 bases: TGCGCCAGCAGCTTGGAGACAACGTACGAGCAGTACTTC. It is translated as CASSLETTYEQYF.

The chain uses TRBV30 and TRBJ2-1; the D gene is possibly TRBD2 (5 bases). This CDR3 has 11 residues. Trimming took 2 bases from V and 9 from J, leaving 8 bases between them. Germline-derived CDR1 and CDR2 are GTSNPN and SVGIG (reference sequence). The CDR3 loop reads CAWSREGEQFF. The DNA for the CDR3 is TGTGCCTGGAGTCGCGAGGGTGAGCAGTTCTTC.

This clonotype has a handful of counts. The genes are TRBV4-3 and TRBJ2-5; D not resolved. V lost 0 bases, J lost 5 bases, and 13 bases lay in between. CDR1 is LGHNA, CDR2 YSLEER, per germline. CDR3 length equals 15 residues. As DNA, the CDR3 is TGCGCCAGCAGCCAAGATATGGGGATTTGGGAGACCCAGTACTTC. Protein sequence: CASSQDMGIWETQYF.

The V and J genes are TRBV5-4 and TRBJ1-3; possibly TRBD1 for D (5 bases). Germline CDR1 and CDR2: SGHNT and YYREEE (reference sequence). There are 16 residues in the CDR3. Trimming took 7 bases from V and 3 from J, leaving 20 bases between them. CDR3 sequence: CASGSGPSGDGNTIYF. The CDR3 bases are TGTGCCAGCGGGTCGGGGCCTTCCGGGGATGGAAACACCATATATTTT.

The table lists this clonotype with a few counts. The chain has TRBV7-9 and TRBJ1-1; 7 bases are a match to TRBD1. Germline V gene sequence: CDR1 SEHNR, CDR2 FQNEAQ (reference sequence). The V and J ends lost 5 bases and 6 bases, in that order; junction bases with no gene match: 12. The CDR3 totals 15 residues. The CDR3 sequence: CASSPLGGGRAEAFF. The CDR3 bases are TGTGCCAGCAGCCCGCTAGGAGGGGGCCGGGCTGAAGCTTTCTTT.

The chain employs TRBV20-1 and TRBJ1-1; D remains unclear. The length of the CDR3 is 12 residues. Trimming removed 5 bases from V and 1 base from J, with 8 bases in between. Per the germline V gene, CDR1 is DFQATT and CDR2 is SNEGSKA (reference sequence). Here the CDR3 reads CSALAGNTEAFF. In DNA form, the CDR3 reads TGCAGTGCTTTAGCAGGGAACACTGAAGCTTTCTTT.

The J gene is TRBJ2-1, the V gene TRBV30; D remains ambiguous. There are 13 residues in the CDR3. Trimming removed 0 bases from V and 6 bases from J, with 9 bases in between. Germline CDR1 and CDR2: GTSNPN and SVGIG (reference sequence). CDR3 bases: TGTGCCTGGAGTGTTTTCCGACTCAATGAGCAGTTCTTC. It encodes CAWSVFRLNEQFF.

This sequence joins TRBV6-5 and TRBJ2-3; TRBD2 matches 8 bases. V was clipped by 6 bases and J by 3 bases; unmatched bases: 8. CDR1 is MNHEY, CDR2 SVGAGI, per germline. This CDR3 region has 15 residues. The DNA for the CDR3 is TGTGCCAGCAGGCCCCTAGCGGGTCGAACAGATACGCAGTATTTT. It encodes CASRPLAGRTDTQYF.

The chain is built from TRBV2 and TRBJ2-7; 7 bases are shared with TRBD1. The ends lost 8 bases at V and 0 bases at J; junction bases unmatched: 4. Germline assignment: CDR1 SNHLY and CDR2 FYNNEI. The CDR3 loop spans 13 amino acids. CDR3 in amino acids: CASLTGSSYEQYF. The CDR3 coding sequence is TGTGCCAGCCTGACAGGGTCCTCCTACGAGCAGTACTTC.

The J gene is TRBJ2-3, the V gene TRBV7-9; no definite D call. The CDR3 runs 13 residues. Germline assignment: CDR1 SEHNR and CDR2 FQNEAQ (reference sequence). Trimming removed 3 bases at V and 6 bases at J, with 10 bases between. CDR3 residues: CASSFGTSDTQYF. CDR3 DNA: TGTGCCAGCAGCTTTGGTACCTCGGATACGCAGTATTTT.